This T cell receptor beta chain was identified in a study of CD8 T cells in Susac syndrome. Reverse transcription of about 0.5 to 1 ug RNA was carried out with random hexamers. Amplification of TCR beta CDR3 was carried out by immunoSEQ multiplex PCR, which covered 54 Vbeta and 13 Jbeta segments. MiXCR, run by TCRdb on the immunoSEQ multiplex PCR reads, gives a single entry per CDR3 protein. The repertoire holds 60,000 to 75,000 distinct CDR3 sequences, around 93% seen once, with over 0.2% in the top ten. Looked up from germline, CDR1 is GTSNPN and CDR2 is SVGIG (reference sequence). Between the trimmed V and J ends, which lost 1 base and 1 base, there was a span of 8 bases. CDR3 length: 13 residues.

The J gene is TRBJ2-7, the V gene TRBV30; D is ambiguous. The receptor was isolated from a human donor in good health. Sequencing was carried out using CD8+ T cells from PBMCs. The DNA of the CDR3 is TGTGCCTGGAGTGAGGGAAGATCCTACGAGCAGTACTTC. Protein product: CAWSEGRSYEQYF.